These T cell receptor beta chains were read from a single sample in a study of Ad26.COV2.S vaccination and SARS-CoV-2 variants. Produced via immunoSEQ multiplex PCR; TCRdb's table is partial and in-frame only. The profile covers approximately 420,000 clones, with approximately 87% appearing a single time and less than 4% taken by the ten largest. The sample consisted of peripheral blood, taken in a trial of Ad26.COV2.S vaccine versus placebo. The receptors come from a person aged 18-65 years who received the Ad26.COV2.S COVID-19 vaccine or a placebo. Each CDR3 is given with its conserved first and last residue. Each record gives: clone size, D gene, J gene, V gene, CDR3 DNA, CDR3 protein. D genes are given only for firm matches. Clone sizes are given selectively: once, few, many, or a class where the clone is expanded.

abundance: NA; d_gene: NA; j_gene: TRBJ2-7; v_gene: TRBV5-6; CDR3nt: TGTGCCAGCAGCTTGGGAGCAGACATCTACGAGCAGTACTTC; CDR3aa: CASSLGADIYEQYF
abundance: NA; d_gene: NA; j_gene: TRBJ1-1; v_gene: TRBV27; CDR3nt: TGTGCCAGCAGTACAGGTACTGAAGCTTTCTTT; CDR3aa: CASSTGTEAFF
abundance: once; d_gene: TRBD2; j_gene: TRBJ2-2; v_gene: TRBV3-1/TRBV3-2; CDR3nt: TGTGCCAGCAGCCCGCCGGGAGGGGCCGGGGAGCTGTTTTTT; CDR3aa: CASSPPGGAGELFF
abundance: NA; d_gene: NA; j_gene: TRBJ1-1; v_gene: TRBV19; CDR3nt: TGTGCCAGTAGAGCAGAAGGGGGAGCTTTCTTT; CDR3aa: CASRAEGGAFF
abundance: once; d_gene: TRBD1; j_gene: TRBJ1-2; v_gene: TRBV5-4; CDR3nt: TGTGCCAGCAGCTTGGACGGACAGGGGTCCTATGGCTACACCTTC; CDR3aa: CASSLDGQGSYGYTF
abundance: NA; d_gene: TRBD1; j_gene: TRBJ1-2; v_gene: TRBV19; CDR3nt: TGTGCCAGTAGTATAGATCGGACAGGGGAGTATGGCTACACCTTC; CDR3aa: CASSIDRTGEYGYTF
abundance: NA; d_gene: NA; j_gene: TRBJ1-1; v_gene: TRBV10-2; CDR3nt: TGCGCCAGCAGTTTCCGGGGCACTGAAGCTTTCTTT; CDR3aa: CASSFRGTEAFF
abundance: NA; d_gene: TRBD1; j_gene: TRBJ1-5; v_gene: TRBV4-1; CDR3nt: TGCGCCAGCAGCCAGACGACAGGGGGCGGAGGGACCCAGCATTTT; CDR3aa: CASSQTTGGGGTQHF
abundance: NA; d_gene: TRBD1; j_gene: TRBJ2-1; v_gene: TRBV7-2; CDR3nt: TGTGCCAGCAGCTTAGGGACAGGGGACTACAATGAGCAGTTCTTC; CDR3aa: CASSLGTGDYNEQFF
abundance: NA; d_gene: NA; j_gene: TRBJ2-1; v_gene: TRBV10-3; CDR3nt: TGTGCCATCAGTGAGTCCCGGGGGCCCTGGGACCATGAGCAGTTCTTC; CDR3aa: CAISESRGPWDHEQFF
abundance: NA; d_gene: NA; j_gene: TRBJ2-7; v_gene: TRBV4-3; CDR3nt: TGCGCCAGCAGCCAAGATTGGGCGGGGACCACTTCCTACGAGCAGTACTTC; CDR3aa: CASSQDWAGTTSYEQYF
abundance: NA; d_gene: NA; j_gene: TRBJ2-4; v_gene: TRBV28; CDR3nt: TGTGCCAGCAGTCGTCCGGTAAACATTCAGTACTTC; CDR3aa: CASSRPVNIQYF
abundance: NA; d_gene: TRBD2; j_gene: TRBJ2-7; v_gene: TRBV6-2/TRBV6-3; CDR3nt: TGTGCCAGCAGTCCCAGACTAGCGGGGGGCTACGAGCAGTACTTC; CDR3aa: CASSPRLAGGYEQYF
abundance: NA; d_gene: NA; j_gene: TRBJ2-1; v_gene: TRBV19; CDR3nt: TGTGCCAGTAGTATCGGACCCTTGGACTACAATGAGCAGTTCTTC; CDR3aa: CASSIGPLDYNEQFF
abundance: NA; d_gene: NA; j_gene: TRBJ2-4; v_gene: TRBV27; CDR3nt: TGTGCCAGCAGTTTGACCCGAGCCAAAAACATTCAGTACTTC; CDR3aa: CASSLTRAKNIQYF
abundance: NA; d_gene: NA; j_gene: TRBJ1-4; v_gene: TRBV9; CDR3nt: TGTGCCAGCAGCGTTGCCCAGGGAGGGGGTGAAAAACTGTTTTTT; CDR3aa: CASSVAQGGGEKLFF
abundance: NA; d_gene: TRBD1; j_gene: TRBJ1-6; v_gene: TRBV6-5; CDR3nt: TGTGCCAGCAGTTACGACAGGGAAAATTCACCCCTCCACTTT; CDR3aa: CASSYDRENSPLHF
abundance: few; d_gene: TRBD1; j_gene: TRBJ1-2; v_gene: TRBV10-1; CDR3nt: TGCGCCAGCAGTGAGGGACAGGATTATGGCTACACCTTC; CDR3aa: CASSEGQDYGYTF
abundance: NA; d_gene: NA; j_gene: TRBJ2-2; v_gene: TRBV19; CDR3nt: TGTGCCAGTAGTATAGCTGGGGCCGGGGAGCTGTTTTTT; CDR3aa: CASSIAGAGELFF